This entry lists 5 T cell receptor beta chains sequenced from one sample in a study of blood T cell repertoires in COVID-19. Sequenced by immunoSEQ multiplex PCR; TCRdb stores in-frame clones only, minus some. Of under 250,000 clones in the sample, roughly 83% are singletons; the top ten hold under 3%. Material for sequencing was peripheral blood. Source of these receptors: a woman aged 70 to 79 with active or convalescent COVID-19.

The chain uses TRBV15 and TRBJ2-2; the D gene is possibly TRBD1 (5 bases). The CDR3 has 18 residues. V was trimmed by 2 bases and J by 0 bases, leaving 16 bases between them. The germline V gene has CDR1 LNHNV and CDR2 YYDKDF (reference sequence). The CDR3, as DNA: TGTGCCACCAGCAGACCTCGGTCCCTGGGGCCGAACACCGGGGAGCTGTTTTTT. It encodes CATSRPRSLGPNTGELFF.

The chain carries TRBV11-1 and TRBJ1-6; TRBD1 might be the D (5 bases). Trimming shortened V by 5 bases and J by 11 bases, and 19 bases separated the two germline ends. The CDR3 runs to 15 residues. From germline, CDR1 is SGHAT and CDR2 FQDESV (reference sequence). The CDR3 is CASSGRVSGTTPLHF. The CDR3 bases are TGTGCCAGCAGCGGGAGGGTGTCAGGGACGACACCCCTCCACTTT.

This clone showed up just once. The rearrangement uses TRBV7-9 and TRBJ2-7; D not resolved. The V end was cut by 1 base, the J end by 1 base, with 11 bases between. This CDR3 spans 15 amino acids. Germline lookup yields CDR1 SEHNR and CDR2 FQNEAQ (reference sequence). CDR3 nucleotides: TGTGCCAGCAGCTTAGAGGCAGGTTTTTCCTACGAGCAGTACTTC. The encoded protein is CASSLEAGFSYEQYF.

The chain uses TRBV21-1 and TRBJ2-7; whether TRBD1, the table's D call, matches the DNA was not checked. TRBV21-1 is noted as a pseudogene. This CDR3 is built from 15 residues. The CDR3 here is CARGPMGQPDYEQYF. The CDR3 DNA reads TGTGCCAGGGGCCCTATGGGACAACCAGATTACGAGCAGTACTTC.

This clone was detected once. The chain links TRBV15 to TRBJ2-7; D is unclear. Germline CDR1 is LNHNV and CDR2 is YYDKDF (reference sequence). The CDR3 length is 13 residues. Trimming pared 0 bases from V and 4 bases from J, leaving 7 bases between. The CDR3 region has the DNA TGTGCCACCAGCAGAGATAAGCAATACGAGCAGTACTTC. It yields the protein CATSRDKQYEQYF.